A selection of T cell receptor beta chains follows, all from one sample in a study of blood T cell repertoires in COVID-19. The data were produced by immunoSEQ multiplex PCR, yet TCRdb's version contains in-frame clones alone and is incomplete. Here the sample spans some 300,000 clones, 89% being singletons. Sequenced: PBMCs or T cells enriched from blood (not recorded which). All receptors derive from a woman aged 35 to 49 who had recovered from COVID-19. Both conserved end residues are part of each CDR3. The D gene is left open where the match is weak. Size is stated for part of the rows, as once, few or many counts, or as a class when the clone is expanded.

>TRBJ1-1|NA|15|TRBV27|NA
TGTGCCAGCAGTCGGTATGGCAGGGCAGGGACTGAAGCTTTCTTT
CASSRYGRAGTEAFF
>TRBJ2-1|once|12|TRBV2|NA
TGTGCCAGTGGGCCTTTGGGTAATGAGCAGTTCTTC
CASGPLGNEQFF
>TRBJ2-7|once|16|TRBV21-1|NA
TGTGCCAGCAGCGCAATGACCGGGACAGGTCCCCACGAGCAGTACTTC
CASSAMTGTGPHEQYF
>TRBJ2-7|NA|13|TRBV19|NA
TGTGCCAGTAGTCTGAGTGCCGGCTACGAGCAGTACTTC
CASSLSAGYEQYF
>TRBJ1-2|NA|14|TRBV29-1|TRBD1
TGCAGCGTCCAACCGGGACAGGGGGCTTCCGGCTACACCTTC
CSVQPGQGASGYTF
>TRBJ1-5|NA|17|TRBV6-1|NA
TGTGCCAGCAGTGAAGTCGACAGGCCTACTAGCAATCAGCCCCAGCATTTT
CASSEVDRPTSNQPQHF
>TRBJ2-5|NA|15|TRBV18|TRBD1
TGTGCCAGCTCACCGCTACAGGGGGCCCAAGAGACCCAGTACTTC
CASSPLQGAQETQYF
>TRBJ1-2|NA|15|TRBV6-5|NA
TGTGCCAGCAGTTACTCGAAGAGGGCTACCTATGGCTACACCTTC
CASSYSKRATYGYTF
>TRBJ2-3|few|18|TRBV5-1|TRBD2
TGCGCCAGCAGCTTGGCGACTAGCGGGGGCCTCAGCACAGATACGCAGTATTTT
CASSLATSGGLSTDTQYF
>TRBJ2-2|NA|18|TRBV9|TRBD2
TGTGCCAGCAGCCTCGCGGTACTAGCGGGAGGGCCAGACGGGGAGCTGTTTTTT
CASSLAVLAGGPDGELFF
>TRBJ1-2|NA|12|TRBV2|NA
TGTGCCACCACAGGGTCGGGATATGGCTACACCTTC
CATTGSGYGYTF
>TRBJ1-1|NA|16|TRBV24-1|NA
TGTGCCACCAGTGATTTGGGGCAGAGTATGAACACTGAAGCTTTCTTT
CATSDLGQSMNTEAFF
>TRBJ2-5|once|11|TRBV30|TRBD2
TGTGCTCGCGGGGGGCTGGAGACCCAGTACTTC
CARGGLETQYF
>TRBJ1-1|NA|15|TRBV19|TRBD1
TGTGCCAGTAGTATTTCGGGACAGGGGTTATCTGAAGCTTTCTTT
CASSISGQGLSEAFF
>TRBJ1-2|NA|13|TRBV11-2|NA
TGTGCCAGCAGCCCGTCCGTGGCGGATGGCTACACCTTC
CASSPSVADGYTF
>TRBJ1-1|NA|13|TRBV2|NA
TGTGCCAGCAGTGAAGCGGCCTCGGGGAAAGCTTTCTTT
CASSEAASGKAFF
>TRBJ1-1|NA|15|TRBV4-2|TRBD1
TGTGCCAGCAGCCACCAGACAGGGACCAACACTGAAGCTTTCTTT
CASSHQTGTNTEAFF
>TRBJ2-1|NA|15|TRBV11-3|TRBD1
TGTGCCAGCAGCATGACCGGGACAGGGTCGGGTGAGCAGTTCTTC
CASSMTGTGSGEQFF
>TRBJ2-7|NA|14|TRBV19|NA
TGTGCCAGTAGTATCAGTGACAGCGCCTACGAGCAGTACTTC
CASSISDSAYEQYF
>TRBJ2-7|NA|13|TRBV11-3|NA
TGTGCCAGCAGCCCCATTATAGGGGTCGAGCAGTACTTC
CASSPIIGVEQYF